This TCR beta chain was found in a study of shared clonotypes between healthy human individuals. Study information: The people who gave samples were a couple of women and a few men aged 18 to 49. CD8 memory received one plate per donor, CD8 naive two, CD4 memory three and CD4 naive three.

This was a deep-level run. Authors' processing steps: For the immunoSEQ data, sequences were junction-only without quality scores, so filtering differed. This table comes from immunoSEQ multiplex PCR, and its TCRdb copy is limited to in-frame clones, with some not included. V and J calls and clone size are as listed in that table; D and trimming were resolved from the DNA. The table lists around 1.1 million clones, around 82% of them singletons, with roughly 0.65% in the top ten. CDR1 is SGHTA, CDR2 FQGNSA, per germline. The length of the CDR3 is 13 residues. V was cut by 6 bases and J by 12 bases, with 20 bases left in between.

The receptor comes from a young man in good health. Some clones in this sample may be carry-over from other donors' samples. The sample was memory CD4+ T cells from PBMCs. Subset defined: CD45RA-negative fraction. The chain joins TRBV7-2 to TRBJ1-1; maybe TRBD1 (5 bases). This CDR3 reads CASSITVPPGPFF. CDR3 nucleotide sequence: TGTGCCAGCAGTATCACCGTCCCGCCGGGGCCTTTCTTT.